This T cell receptor beta chain is drawn from a study of OX40 agonist ivuxolimab in advanced cancers. Sequencing was performed with immunoSEQ multiplex PCR; in TCRdb, only in-frame clones are kept and a portion is missing. In the table there are approximately 60,000 clones, approximately 78% of which are singletons. This clonotype originated in an adult with an advanced solid tumor such as melanoma, head and neck, liver or kidney cancer. The sample in question was CD4+ or CD8+ T cells sorted from blood, obtained in a trial of the OX40 agonist ivuxolimab.

In DNA form, the CDR3 reads TGCGCCAGCAGGAGGGACAGGGTGGCTGGGGCCAACGTCCTGACTTTC. As protein: CASRRDRVAGANVLTF. This rearrangement joins TRBV5-1 to TRBJ2-6; TRBD1 matches 9 bases. The length of the CDR3 is 16 residues. The V gene end was trimmed by 5 bases and the J gene end by 2 bases; junction bases not matched to a gene: 5. The germline V gene encodes CDR1 SGHRS and CDR2 YFSETQ.